This T cell receptor beta chain was sequenced in a study of T cells in Graves' hyperthyroidism and ophthalmopathy. Germline CDR1 MGHRA, CDR2 YSYEKL. This CDR3 region has 16 residues. Trimming at V came to 5 bases and at J to 2 bases, leaving 6 bases not matched to a gene. Exclusion of a patient resulted from uncontrolled infection, other autoimmune disease, pregnancy or lactation. The source material, RNA transcripts, was used to amplify TCR beta CDR3 regions. First-round RT-PCR targeting the TCR CDR3 was performed with the HTBI primer set. TCRdb analysed the multiplex PCR reads with MiXCR anew, one entry per CDR3 protein. The sample has about half a million distinct CDR3 sequences, roughly 16% seen once; the top ten hold less than 30%.

The chain links TRBV4-1 to TRBJ2-7; 13 nucleotides match TRBD2. The sample was blood. This clonotype was obtained from a woman aged 30 to 39 with Graves' ophthalmopathy. CDR3 nucleotides: TGCGCCAGCAGCAAAGGGACTAGCGGGAACGCCTACGAGCAGTACTTC. This encodes CASSKGTSGNAYEQYF.